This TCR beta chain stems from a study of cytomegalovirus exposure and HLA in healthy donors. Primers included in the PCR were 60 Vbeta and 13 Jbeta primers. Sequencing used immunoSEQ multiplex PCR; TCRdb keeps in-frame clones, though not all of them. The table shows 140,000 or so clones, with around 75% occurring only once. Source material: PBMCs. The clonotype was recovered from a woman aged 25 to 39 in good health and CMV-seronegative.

The CDR3 DNA is TGTGCCAGCAGCCGGGCGGGGGAGCAGTACTTC. It codes for CASSRAGEQYF. This chain links TRBV5-6 with TRBJ2-7; D possibly corresponds to TRBD2 (6 bases). The germline V gene has CDR1 SGHDT and CDR2 YYEEEE. The V and J ends lost 4 bases and 7 bases respectively, with 9 bases between them. The CDR3 is 11 residues long.